A selection of T cell receptor beta chains follows, all from one sample in a study of cytomegalovirus exposure and HLA in healthy donors. Sequencing used immunoSEQ multiplex PCR; TCRdb keeps in-frame clones, though not all of them. The sample yields roughly 120,000 clones, approximately 80% seen once. The sequenced sample was PBMCs. The receptors were gathered from a young woman in good health and CMV-seronegative. CDR3s leave out the opening cysteine and the closing phenylalanine or tryptophan.

V gene: TRBV20-1; J gene: TRBJ2-3; CDR3 length: 9; CDR3 protein: TPQGTDTQY
V gene: TRBV6-1; J gene: TRBJ2-1; CDR3 length: 12; CDR3 protein: ASSEKASGEGGF
V gene: TRBV29-1; J gene: TRBJ2-3; CDR3 length: 10; CDR3 protein: SVVGQILKQY
V gene: TRBV7-8; J gene: TRBJ2-3; CDR3 length: 13; CDR3 protein: ASSPSASGTDTQY
V gene: TRBV12-5; J gene: TRBJ2-1; CDR3 length: 13; CDR3 protein: ASGRGSVSWNEQF
V gene: TRBV11-2; J gene: TRBJ1-6; CDR3 length: 12; CDR3 protein: ASSLGTLNSPLH
V gene: TRBV12-5; J gene: TRBJ2-3; CDR3 length: 13; CDR3 protein: ASGFGGRPTDTQY
V gene: TRBV19; J gene: TRBJ2-1; CDR3 length: 13; CDR3 protein: ASTKGDSSYNEQF
V gene: TRBV30; J gene: TRBJ1-1; CDR3 length: 9; CDR3 protein: AWHAPREAF
V gene: TRBV10-3; J gene: TRBJ2-3; CDR3 length: 14; CDR3 protein: AISEKALDGGDTQY
V gene: TRBV10-1; J gene: TRBJ2-5; CDR3 length: 13; CDR3 protein: ASSELAKPGETQY
V gene: TRBV19; J gene: TRBJ2-1; CDR3 length: 12; CDR3 protein: ASSMGEGINEQF
V gene: TRBV9; J gene: TRBJ2-1; CDR3 length: 13; CDR3 protein: ASSVEVGGGNEQF
V gene: TRBV13; J gene: TRBJ2-1; CDR3 length: 11; CDR3 protein: ASSSGLYNEQF
V gene: TRBV6-1; J gene: .; CDR3 length: 13; CDR3 protein: ASSEGQLRRNEQY